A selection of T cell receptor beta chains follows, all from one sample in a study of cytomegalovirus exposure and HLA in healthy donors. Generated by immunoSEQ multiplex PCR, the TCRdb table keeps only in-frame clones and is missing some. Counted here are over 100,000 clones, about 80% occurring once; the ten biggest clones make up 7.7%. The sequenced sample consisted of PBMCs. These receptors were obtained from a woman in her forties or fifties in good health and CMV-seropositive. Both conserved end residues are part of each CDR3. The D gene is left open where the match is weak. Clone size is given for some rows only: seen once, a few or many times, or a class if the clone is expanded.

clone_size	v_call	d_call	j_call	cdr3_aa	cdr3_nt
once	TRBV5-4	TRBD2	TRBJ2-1	CASSLRGGNEQFF	TGTGCCAGCAGCCTCCGGGGGGGCAATGAGCAGTTCTTC
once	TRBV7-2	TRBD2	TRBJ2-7	CASSLGREGYEQYF	TGTGCCAGCAGCTTAGGGCGGGAGGGCTACGAGCAGTACTTC
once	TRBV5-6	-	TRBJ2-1	CASSLALLRNEQFF	TGTGCCAGCAGCTTGGCCCTGCTTAGAAATGAGCAGTTCTTC
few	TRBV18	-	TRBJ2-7	CASSPVEGGEQYF	TGTGCCAGCTCACCGGTAGAGGGAGGCGAGCAGTACTTC
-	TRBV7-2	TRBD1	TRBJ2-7	CASSFGPGTGSYEQYF	TGTGCCAGCAGCTTCGGTCCCGGGACAGGTAGCTACGAGCAGTACTTC
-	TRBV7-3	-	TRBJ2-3	CASSLGELNTQYF	TGTGCCAGCAGCTTAGGGGAGTTGAATACGCAGTATTTT
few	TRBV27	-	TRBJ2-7	CASSSSINPTRRGEQYF	TGTGCCAGCAGTTCCTCGATCAACCCGACCCGAAGAGGGGAGCAGTACTTC
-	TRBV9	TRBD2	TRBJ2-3	CASSPSGRVPDTQYF	TGTGCCAGCAGCCCGAGCGGGAGGGTCCCAGATACGCAGTATTTT
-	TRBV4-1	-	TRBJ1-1	CASNQDKTGRRTEAFF	TGCGCCAGCAACCAAGATAAAACAGGGCGGCGAACTGAAGCTTTCTTT
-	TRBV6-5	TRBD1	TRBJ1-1	CASSYRGQAIPGGAFF	TGTGCCAGCAGTTACAGGGGACAGGCAATCCCGGGTGGTGCTTTCTTT